The entry below gives a single TCR beta chain sequence along with its context. Its antigen is unidentified. This entry is derived from a study of cytomegalovirus exposure and HLA in healthy donors. The overall study: Earlier work reported 100 million or so unique TCR beta sequences from about 190 million T cells.

Findings and limits, study-wide: As a later analysis showed, a missense DCLRE1C variant was linked to trimming of TCR beta V- and J-genes. Most of the CMV-associated TCR beta chains (in a later analysis) appeared to be HLA-restricted.

PCR involved 60 Vbeta and 13 Jbeta primers. Repertoires were generated with immunoSEQ multiplex PCR, while TCRdb's copy carries only in-frame clones and drops some. The data show roughly 100,000 clones, 78% seen once. The CDR3 extends over 18 amino acids. The germline V gene has CDR1 SEHNR and CDR2 FQNEAQ (reference sequence). V dropped 7 bases and J dropped 2; count of bases not matched to a gene: 17. V and J are TRBV7-9 and TRBJ2-3; 8 bases line up with TRBD2. Sample: PBMCs. The sequence derives from a woman aged 40 to 50 in good health and CMV-seronegative. CDR3 bases: TGTGCCAGCACGGGGGGGTATATGAGCGGCGGATACACAGATACGCAGTATTTT. The encoded protein is CASTGGYMSGGYTDTQYF.